This T cell receptor (beta chain) was obtained from a study of blood T cells in healthy people across ages. Turning to the study itself: About one barcoded beta molecule per two T cells was the capture yield of template switching.

Trimming removed 1 base at V and 6 bases at J, with 15 bases between. The CDR3 covers 15 residues. Germline V lookup: CDR1 MGHRA, CDR2 YSYEKL. A sample-barcoded 5' primer and a J-beta primer mix were used in a second PCR of about 7 to 12 cycles. The template-switch adaptor, which had 12 random nucleotides, put a tag on each cDNA molecule. A single record per CDR3 protein comes from TCRdb applying MiXCR to the 5' RACE reads. The data show 1,500,000 or so distinct CDR3 sequences, with around 59% seen just once and about 6.3% held by the top ten. In this sample, this clonotype turned up once. The receptor's source is a young man in good health. The chain combines TRBV4-1 with TRBJ2-5; a possible D gene is TRBD2 (6 bases). Input material: blood. This CDR3 is CASSQVPGVEKTQYF. The CDR3 DNA reads TGCGCCAGCAGCCAAGTACCGGGAGTGGAGAAGACCCAGTACTTC.